A selection of T cell receptor beta chains follows, all from one sample in a study of cytomegalovirus exposure and HLA in healthy donors. Some clones are missing from TCRdb's copy, which holds only in-frame ones; the method was immunoSEQ multiplex PCR. The repertoire holds 70,000 to 80,000 clones, with approximately 95% as singletons. Sequencing was performed on PBMCs. These receptor sequences come from a young woman in good health and CMV-seronegative. The CDR3 runs from the conserved cysteine through the conserved F or W. The D gene is left open where the match is weak.

cdr3_aa | cdr3_nt | j_call | v_call | cdr3_length | d_call
CASTRGLAGVSSYNEQFF | TGCGCCAGCACAAGGGGACTAGCGGGGGTGAGCTCCTACAATGAGCAGTTCTTC | TRBJ2-1 | TRBV4-1 | 18 | TRBD2
CASSSGTGKSKQYF | TGTGCCAGCAGTTCCGGGACAGGGAAATCGAAGCAGTACTTC | TRBJ2-7 | TRBV6-5 | 14 | TRBD1
CASSLVMWRGGGYTF | TGTGCCAGCAGCTTAGTAATGTGGAGAGGAGGAGGCTACACCTTC | TRBJ1-2 | TRBV5-6 | 15 | NA
CASSESSQGYEKLFF | TGTGCCAGCAGTGAGTCGTCCCAGGGTTATGAAAAACTGTTTTTT | TRBJ1-4 | TRBV6-1 | 15 | NA
CASSLATGQGRIYEQYF | TGCGCCAGCAGCTTGGCGACGGGACAGGGACGAATCTACGAGCAGTACTTC | TRBJ2-7 | TRBV5-1 | 17 | TRBD1
CSVEVPETDTQYF | TGCAGCGTTGAAGTTCCAGAAACAGATACGCAGTATTTT | TRBJ2-3 | TRBV29-1 | 13 | NA
CASTAGSSYNEQFF | TGTGCCAGTACGGCGGGGAGCTCCTACAATGAGCAGTTCTTC | TRBJ2-1 | TRBV19 | 14 | NA
CASSSLTGGFEAFF | TGTGCCAGCAGCTCCTTGACAGGGGGCTTTGAAGCTTTCTTT | TRBJ1-1 | TRBV5-4 | 14 | TRBD1
CASSAILSGTQYF | TGTGCCAGCAGTGCCATACTTAGCGGAACCCAGTACTTC | TRBJ2-5 | TRBV2 | 13 | NA
CASSPGSTDTQYF | TGTGCCAGCAGCCCGGGGAGCACAGATACGCAGTATTTT | TRBJ2-3 | TRBV28 | 13 | NA
CASSLFRGGEQFF | TGTGCCAGCAGTTTATTCCGGGGGGGTGAGCAGTTCTTC | TRBJ2-1 | TRBV27 | 13 | TRBD2